Listed here are 8 T cell receptor beta chains from one sample, sequenced in a study of blood T cells in healthy people across ages. The second PCR ran roughly 6 to 12 cycles with a sample-barcoded 5' primer and J-beta primers. TCRdb fed the 5' RACE reads into MiXCR, producing one record per CDR3 protein. The table shows 1,500,000 or so distinct CDR3 sequences, with 35% to 45% occurring only once. Sequencing used blood. Receptors originate from a woman younger than 35 in good health.

The rearrangement joins TRBV5-6 to TRBJ2-1; 9 positions match TRBD1. The germline V gene encodes CDR1 SGHDT and CDR2 YYEEEE. The CDR3 sequence is 16 residues long. Unmatched junction bases numbered 7, after V lost 0 bases and J lost 6 bases. CDR3 DNA: TGTGCCAGCAGCTTGGGAGACAGGGGGTACTTCAATGAGCAGTTCTTC. Residues: CASSLGDRGYFNEQFF.

This clonotype was counted only a few times. This rearrangement joins TRBV4-3 to TRBJ2-2; no clear D gene. The CDR3 contains 14 residues. Trimming took off 3 bases at V and 2 bases at J, with 7 bases between the two ends. Germline V lookup: CDR1 LGHNA, CDR2 YSLEER. CDR3 loop: CASSHSTNTGELFF. CDR3 DNA sequence: TGCGCCAGCAGCCATTCGACCAACACCGGGGAGCTGTTTTTT.

This clonotype was detected ten times or more. The chain has TRBV29-1 and TRBJ1-2; D may be TRBD1 (6 bases). The CDR3 consists of 15 residues. CDR1 is SQVTM, CDR2 ANQGSEA, per germline. The ends were cut back, 0 bases at V and 2 bases at J, with 13 bases in the middle. CDR3 loop: CSVEEGARGNYGYTF. In DNA, the CDR3 is TGCAGCGTTGAAGAGGGGGCCAGGGGAAACTATGGCTACACCTTC.

This clonotype was seen a few times. The J gene is TRBJ2-1, the V gene TRBV6-4; 8 bases map to TRBD2. CDR3 length equals 15 residues. The V and J ends lost 6 bases and 0 bases, in that order; junction bases with no gene match: 4. Looked up from germline, CDR1 is MRHNA and CDR2 is SNTAGT. This chain's CDR3 is CASSRTSTSYNEQFF. DNA for the CDR3: TGTGCCAGCAGCCGGACTAGCACCTCCTACAATGAGCAGTTCTTC.

This clonotype has a handful of counts. This rearrangement joins TRBV12-3 or TRBV12-4 to TRBJ1-2; 9 bases fit TRBD1. The CDR3 sequence is 14 residues long. V trimming: 5 bases; J trimming: 4 bases; junction bases outside the gene matches: 5. CDR3 nucleotide sequence: TGTGCCAGCAGTCCGTCGGGACAGGGCTATGGCTACACCTTC. Protein product: CASSPSGQGYGYTF.

This clonotype has just a few counts. The V gene is TRBV3-1, the J gene TRBJ2-1, with 9 bases that match TRBD2. CDR3 size: 17 residues. V lost 0 bases to trimming and J lost 2 bases; unmatched junction nucleotides: 5. Germline CDR1 reads LGHDT; CDR2 reads YNNKEL (reference sequence). The CDR3 loop is CASSQDGAGGPYNEQFF. CDR3 DNA sequence: TGTGCCAGCAGCCAAGATGGGGCGGGGGGGCCCTACAATGAGCAGTTCTTC.

Only a few counts were recorded for this clonotype. An end of the junction does not agree with germline; a read error may underlie this. This chain connects TRBV4-3 to TRBJ2-3, with D unclear. CDR1 is LGHNA and CDR2 is YSLEER in the germline V gene. The length of the CDR3 is 14 residues. The CDR3 DNA sequence: TGCGCCAGCAGCCAAGGTCGAGGCACAGATAAGCAGTATTTT. This gives the protein CASSQGRGTDKQYF.

This clonotype was detected only once. The chain carries TRBV4-1 and TRBJ1-2, with TRBD1 matching over 10 bases. The CDR3 sequence is 15 residues long. The germline V gene encodes CDR1 MGHRA and CDR2 YSYEKL. V lost 1 base to trimming and J lost 7 bases; unmatched junction nucleotides: 6. The CDR3 nucleotides read TGCGCCAGCAGCCAAGCCTCCGGGACAGGGGCTGGCTACACCTTC. This gives the protein CASSQASGTGAGYTF.